This T cell receptor beta chain was recovered during a study of blood T cell repertoires in COVID-19. On the study more broadly: Acute-phase and convalescent COVID-19 samples originated in the United States, Italy and Spain. T cells, B-cell-depleted T cells, or PBMCs provided the cDNA or gDNA that served as material.

In the authors' methods: Researchers report that nucleated cell counts were estimated from reference gene primer amplification. Produced via immunoSEQ multiplex PCR; TCRdb's table is partial and in-frame only. That table furnishes V, J and clone size, whereas the DNA furnished D and trimming. The sample has roughly 280,000 clones, about 86% seen once. Losses at the gene ends were 5 bases for V and 8 bases for J; bases not matched to a gene: 7. The CDR3 is made up of 12 amino acids. Germline CDR1 is SQVTM and CDR2 is ANQGSEA. This clone was counted once. This chain connects TRBV29-1 to TRBJ1-2; TRBD1 matches 8 bases. Specimen: peripheral blood. The sequence came from a man aged 18 to 30 with active or convalescent COVID-19. CDR3 amino acids: CSVPTGAPGYTF. The CDR3 coding sequence is TGCAGCGTTCCGACAGGGGCTCCGGGCTACACCTTC.